What follows describes a single TCR beta chain. This sample was included in a study of technical replicates of blood from a handful of donors. Profiling relied on immunoSEQ multiplex PCR, and the TCRdb table lists in-frame clones only, not all of them. The data show fewer than 110,000 clones, with nearly 96% seen just once and 0.2% to 0.25% held by the top ten. The CDR3 is 14 amino acids. The V segment lost 6 bases and the J segment 8 bases; nucleotides outside the gene matches: 5. From germline, CDR1 is LNHDA and CDR2 SQIVND (reference sequence). Sequences were obtained from T cells isolated from PBMCs. This chain links TRBV19 with TRBJ2-1, with 12 positions matching TRBD2. This clonotype was sampled from a human donor in good health. The CDR3 DNA is TGTGCCAGTAGGGGGACTAGCGGGTTCTATGAGCAGTTCTTC. As protein: CASRGTSGFYEQFF. The full variable domain, in which reference TRBV19 and TRBJ2-1 provide the parts outside the CDR3, is DGGITQSPKYLFRKEGQNVTLSCEQNLNHDAMYWYRQDPGQGLRLIYYSQIVNDFQKGDIAEGYSVSREKKESFPLTVTSAQKNPTAFYLCASRGTSGFYEQFFGPGTRLTVL.